These 21 T cell receptor beta chains share one sample of origin, sequenced in a study of cytomegalovirus exposure and HLA in healthy donors. Use of 60 Vbeta and 13 Jbeta primers characterized the PCR. The protocol was immunoSEQ multiplex PCR, while the TCRdb copy is restricted to in-frame clones and leaves out a portion. This sample has under 170,000 clones, with around 74% found just once. The sequencing sample was made of PBMCs. All receptors come from a man aged 45 to 65 in good health and CMV-seropositive.

The V and J genes are TRBV2 and TRBJ2-7; D gene unclear. The V gene's germline CDR1 is SNHLY and CDR2 FYNNEI. Trimming took off 4 bases at V and 3 bases at J, with 7 bases between the two ends. This CDR3 contains 12 residues. CDR3: CASSGHGYEQYF. DNA of the CDR3: TGTGCCAGCAGTGGACATGGCTACGAGCAGTACTTC.

This chain uses TRBV9 with TRBJ2-5; 10 bases agree with TRBD2. Germline V gives CDR1 SGDLS, CDR2 YYNGEE. This CDR3 has 15 amino acids. J gave up 5 bases and V 7 bases, and 11 bases lay outside the gene matches. The CDR3 DNA reads TGTGCCAGCGCCGCAGCGGGAGGGCTCGAGGAGACCCAGTACTTC. Its translation is CASAAAGGLEETQYF.

The V gene is TRBV28, the J gene TRBJ1-2; D might be TRBD1 (6 bases). The V end lost 3 bases, the J end lost 4 bases, and 12 bases lay between the germline ends. The CDR3 has 14 amino acids. Germline CDR1 and CDR2: MDHEN and SYDVKM. The CDR3 loop reads CASSLRGRRYGYTF. DNA of the CDR3: TGTGCCAGCAGTTTGCGGGGGCGCCGCTATGGCTACACCTTC.

The chain recombines TRBV4-1 with TRBJ2-5; perhaps TRBD2 as D (6 bases). The DNA end favors TRBJ2-7, so the J call may be wrong. CDR3 size: 13 residues. From germline, CDR1 is MGHRA and CDR2 YSYEKL. CDR3 in DNA: TGCGCCAGCAGCCAAATCGGGAGTAACGAGCAGTACTTC. Residues: CASSQIGSNEQYF.

This clone has a single count. The CDR3: CASSYRSLEETQYF. Written as DNA, the CDR3 is TGTGCCAGCAGTTACCGGAGCTTAGAAGAGACCCAGTACTTC. This rearrangement joins TRBV6-6 to TRBJ2-5, with D unclear. Germline lookup yields CDR1 MNHNY and CDR2 SVGAGI (reference sequence). V shed 2 bases and J shed 3 bases, with 10 bases lying between them. CDR3 length: 14 residues.

The chain links TRBV11-2 to TRBJ2-1; TRBD2 is a possible D gene (5 bases). Between the trimmed V and J ends, which lost 5 bases and 13 bases, there was a span of 12 bases. CDR1 and CDR2 from the germline V gene are SGHAT and FQNNGV. This CDR3 is built from 11 residues. Here the CDR3 reads CASSLSRLQFF. CDR3 nucleotide sequence: TGTGCCAGCAGCCTATCTCGACTACAGTTCTTC.

The count of this clone is one. This chain uses TRBV5-1 with TRBJ2-1, with D possibly being TRBD2 (5 bases). Germline V lookup: CDR1 SGHRS, CDR2 YFSETQ. The CDR3 consists of 13 residues. V dropped 2 bases and J dropped 7 bases, with 10 bases sitting between them. CDR3 nucleotide sequence: TGCGCCAGCAGCTTCTCTTCGGGAAATGAGCAGTTCTTC. Its protein product is CASSFSSGNEQFF.

J is TRBJ2-3 and V is TRBV4-2; D perhaps matches TRBD1 (6 bases). The CDR3 is 15 residues long. Between the trimmed V and J ends, which lost 5 bases and 2 bases, there was a span of 14 bases. Per the germline V gene, CDR1 is LGHNA and CDR2 is YNFKEQ. Written as DNA, the CDR3 is TGTGCCAGCAGCGGCCGACAGGTTCCCACAGATACGCAGTATTTT. This codes for CASSGRQVPTDTQYF.

This chain connects TRBV6-6 to TRBJ2-3, with 9 nucleotides matching TRBD2. The CDR3 sequence is 14 residues long. The germline CDR1 and CDR2 sequences are MNHNY and SVGAGI (reference sequence). Losses at the gene ends were 4 bases for V and 3 bases for J; bases not matched to a gene: 2. The CDR3 DNA reads TGTGCCAGCAGTTCTAGCGGGGATACAGATACGCAGTATTTT. Its protein product is CASSSSGDTDTQYF.

The chain links TRBV6-1 to TRBJ2-7, with 7 bases lining up with TRBD1. Trimming at V came to 5 bases and at J to 2 bases, leaving 6 bases not matched to a gene. Germline values: CDR1 MNHNS, CDR2 SASEGT. The CDR3 is 14 amino acids. The CDR3 bases are TGTGCCAGCAGTAGACAGGGTACCCCCTACGAGCAGTACTTC. Its protein is CASSRQGTPYEQYF.

The rearrangement links TRBV28 to TRBJ2-2; maybe TRBD1 (6 bases). The germline V and J ends were trimmed by 5 bases and 1 base, with 11 bases remaining between them. The length of the CDR3 is 15 residues. Germline V gene lookup returns CDR1 MDHEN and CDR2 SYDVKM. CDR3 loop: CASSTRDKNTGELFF. DNA for the CDR3: TGTGCCAGCAGTACCCGGGACAAGAACACCGGGGAGCTGTTTTTT. Using reference TRBV28 and TRBJ2-2 for the parts outside the CDR3, the full variable domain is DVKVTQSSRYLVKRTGEKVFLECVQDMDHENMFWYRQDPGLGLRLIYFSYDVKMKEKGDIPEGYSVSREKKERFSLILESASTNQTSMYLCASSTRDKNTGELFFGEGSRLTVL.

The CDR3 DNA sequence: TGCGCCAGCAGCTTTCGGGACAGGGGCTACGAGCAGTACTTC. Its translation: CASSFRDRGYEQYF. The V call is TRBV4-1, the J call TRBJ2-7; 10 bases are shared with TRBD1. The ends lost 5 bases at V and 3 bases at J; junction bases unmatched: 4. The CDR3 contains 14 residues. Germline values: CDR1 MGHRA, CDR2 YSYEKL.

The CDR3 DNA follows: TGCGCCAGCAGGGGCGAAGGTGGTGGCTACACCTTC. Translated: CASRGEGGGYTF. This sequence joins TRBV10-1 and TRBJ1-2; D is undetermined. CDR1 is WNHNN and CDR2 is SYGVQD in the germline V gene (reference sequence). V was cut by 6 bases and J by 7 bases, with 12 bases left in between. The CDR3 is 12 residues long.

V usage is TRBV27 and J usage is TRBJ2-2; 9 bases agree with TRBD1. Per the germline V gene, CDR1 is MNHEY and CDR2 is SMNVEV (reference sequence). Losses at the gene ends were 5 bases for V and 4 bases for J; bases not matched to a gene: 5. The CDR3 covers 15 residues. In nucleotides, the CDR3 is TGTGCCAGCAGTCGTCAACAGGGGGCCACCGGGGAGCTGTTTTTT. As protein: CASSRQQGATGELFF.

The table lists this clone with a few counts. The rearrangement joins TRBV27 to TRBJ1-2, with unresolved D. V lost 5 bases and J lost 1, with 8 bases in between. The CDR3 extends over 13 amino acids. Germline V gene sequence: CDR1 MNHEY, CDR2 SMNVEV (reference sequence). CDR3 region: CASSPYNNYGYTF. As DNA, the CDR3 is TGTGCCAGCAGTCCGTACAATAACTATGGCTACACCTTC.

By its share, this clone is medium-sized. Additional DNA sequences in this sample encode the identical CDR3. The CDR3 sequence: CASRGSNQPQHF. CDR3 nucleotide sequence: TGTGCCAGCAGGGGTAGCAATCAGCCCCAGCATTTT. The V call is TRBV19, the J call TRBJ1-5; D perhaps matches TRBD1 (6 bases). This CDR3 has 12 residues. V gave up 9 bases and J gave up 0 bases, with 6 bases separating them. The germline gives CDR1 LNHDA, CDR2 SQIVND (reference sequence).

The chain employs TRBV5-4 and TRBJ1-1, with D perhaps TRBD1 (5 bases). V was pared by 1 base and J by 5 bases, with 15 bases between. Germline V gene lookup returns CDR1 SGHNT and CDR2 YYREEE (reference sequence). The CDR3 spans 15 residues. CDR3 amino acids: CASSLIAGMGTEAFF. CDR3 nucleotide sequence: TGTGCCAGCAGCTTGATAGCAGGGATGGGGACTGAAGCTTTCTTT.

This rearrangement joins TRBV10-3 to TRBJ1-2, with D perhaps TRBD1 (6 bases). The CDR3 extends over 13 amino acids. V was pared by 3 bases and J by 7 bases, with 12 bases between. Germline V lookup: CDR1 ENHRY, CDR2 SYGVKD. As DNA, the CDR3 is TGTGCCATCAGTGAACAGGGAAGGGGTGGCTACACCTTC. As protein: CAISEQGRGGYTF.

This chain joins TRBV2 and TRBJ2-5; D is possibly TRBD1 (6 bases). This CDR3 is built from 15 residues. Trimming left V 5 bases short and J 1 base short, with 14 bases between. Germline lookup yields CDR1 SNHLY and CDR2 FYNNEI. The CDR3 spells CASSRSGQSQETQYF. As DNA, the CDR3 is TGTGCCAGCAGTCGTTCCGGACAGAGCCAAGAGACCCAGTACTTC.

The chain is built from TRBV5-4 and TRBJ1-3; 7 bases line up with TRBD1. CDR3 length equals 16 residues. Germline V gene lookup returns CDR1 SGHNT and CDR2 YYREEE (reference sequence). V gave up 0 bases and J gave up 2 bases; unmatched junction bases: 5. The CDR3 here is CASSLGGQGAGNTIYF. The CDR3 DNA follows: TGTGCCAGCAGCTTGGGAGGCCAGGGGGCTGGAAACACCATATATTTT.

The V gene is TRBV2, the J gene TRBJ2-7; 9 bases are shared with TRBD1. Germline lookup yields CDR1 SNHLY and CDR2 FYNNEI. The CDR3 runs 15 residues. V shed 3 bases and J 2 bases; nucleotides not matched to a gene: 5. The CDR3 nucleotides read TGTGCCAGCAGTGACCGGGACAGGGCCCCCTACGAGCAGTACTTC. Translation gives CASSDRDRAPYEQYF.